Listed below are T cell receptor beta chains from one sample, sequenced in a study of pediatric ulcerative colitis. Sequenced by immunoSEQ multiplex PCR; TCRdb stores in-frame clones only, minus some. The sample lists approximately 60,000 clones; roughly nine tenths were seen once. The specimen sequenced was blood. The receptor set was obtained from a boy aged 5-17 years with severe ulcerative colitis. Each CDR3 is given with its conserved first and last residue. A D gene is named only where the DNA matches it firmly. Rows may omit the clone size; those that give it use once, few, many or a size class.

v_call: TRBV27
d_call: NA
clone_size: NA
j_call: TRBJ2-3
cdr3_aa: CATLDRYTDTQYF
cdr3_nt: TGTGCCACCCTGGACAGATACACAGATACGCAGTATTTT

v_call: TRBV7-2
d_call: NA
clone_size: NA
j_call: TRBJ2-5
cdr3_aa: CASSPFQETQYF
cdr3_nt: TGTGCCAGCAGCCCCTTCCAAGAGACCCAGTACTTC

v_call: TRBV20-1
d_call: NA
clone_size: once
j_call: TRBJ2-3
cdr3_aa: CSALRGDTQYF
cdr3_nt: TGCAGTGCGTTAAGGGGAGATACGCAGTATTTT

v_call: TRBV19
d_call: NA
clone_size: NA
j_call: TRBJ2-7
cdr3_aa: CASSIGQGSYEQYF
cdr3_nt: TGTGCCAGTAGTATTGGGCAGGGATCCTACGAGCAGTACTTC

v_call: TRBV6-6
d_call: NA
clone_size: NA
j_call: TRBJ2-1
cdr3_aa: CASSQPGTLRNEQFF
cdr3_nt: TGTGCCAGCAGCCAACCCGGGACCCTACGCAATGAGCAGTTCTTC

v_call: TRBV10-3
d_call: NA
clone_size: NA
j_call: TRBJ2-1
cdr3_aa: CAISEEGPSRGEQFF
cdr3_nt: TGTGCCATCAGTGAGGAAGGTCCTAGCAGGGGTGAGCAGTTCTTC

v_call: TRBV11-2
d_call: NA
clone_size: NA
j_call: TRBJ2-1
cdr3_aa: CASSSSPTDYNEQFF
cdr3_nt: TGTGCCAGCAGCTCTTCCCCGACGGACTACAATGAGCAGTTCTTC

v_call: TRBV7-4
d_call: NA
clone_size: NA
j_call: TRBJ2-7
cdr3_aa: CASSVGRRTYF
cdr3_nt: TGTGCCAGCAGCGTGGGGCGGCGGACGTACTTC

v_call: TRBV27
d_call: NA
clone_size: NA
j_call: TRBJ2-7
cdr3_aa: CASSLQGSEQYF
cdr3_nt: TGTGCCAGCAGTTTACAGGGTAGCGAGCAGTACTTC

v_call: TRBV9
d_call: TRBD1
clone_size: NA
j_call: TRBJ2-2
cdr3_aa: CASSERGQGNAGELFF
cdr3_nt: TGTGCCAGCAGCGAGAGGGGACAGGGGAACGCCGGGGAGCTGTTTTTT

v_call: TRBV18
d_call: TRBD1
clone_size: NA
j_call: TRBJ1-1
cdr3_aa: CASSPTGADTEAFF
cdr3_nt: TGTGCCAGCTCACCGACAGGGGCGGACACTGAAGCTTTCTTT

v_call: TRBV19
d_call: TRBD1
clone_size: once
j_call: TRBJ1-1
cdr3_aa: CASSGDRGGGTEAFF
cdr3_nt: TGTGCCAGTAGTGGGGACAGGGGAGGTGGAACTGAAGCTTTCTTT

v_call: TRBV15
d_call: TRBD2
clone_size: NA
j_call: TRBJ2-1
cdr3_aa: CATSRRLAEQFF
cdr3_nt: TGTGCCACCAGCCGCAGACTAGCTGAGCAGTTCTTC

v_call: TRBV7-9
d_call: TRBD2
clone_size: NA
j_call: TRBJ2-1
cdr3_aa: CASSLSLADNEQFF
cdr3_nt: TGTGCCAGCAGCTTATCTCTAGCGGACAATGAGCAGTTCTTC

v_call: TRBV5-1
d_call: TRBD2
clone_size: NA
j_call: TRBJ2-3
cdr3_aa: CASSWPLAGVRPISTDTQYF
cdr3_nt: TGCGCCAGCAGCTGGCCCTTGGCGGGAGTCCGCCCCATCAGCACAGATACGCAGTATTTT

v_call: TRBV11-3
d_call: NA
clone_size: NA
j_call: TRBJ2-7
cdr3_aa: CASSPAPWASATYEQYF
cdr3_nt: TGTGCCAGCAGTCCTGCCCCCTGGGCTAGCGCTACCTACGAGCAGTACTTC

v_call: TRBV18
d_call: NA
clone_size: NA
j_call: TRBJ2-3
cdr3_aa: CASSLLLLDTQYF
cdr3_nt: TGTGCCAGCTCACTTCTTTTGCTTGATACGCAGTATTTT

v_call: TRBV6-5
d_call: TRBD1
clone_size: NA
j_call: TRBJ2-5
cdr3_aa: CASSRVQGVETQYF
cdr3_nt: TGTGCCAGCAGCCGTGTACAGGGGGTAGAGACCCAGTACTTC

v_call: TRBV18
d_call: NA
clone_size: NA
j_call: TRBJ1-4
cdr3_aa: CASSPSQGGEKLFF
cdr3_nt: TGTGCCAGCTCACCCTCGCAGGGAGGGGAAAAACTGTTTTTT

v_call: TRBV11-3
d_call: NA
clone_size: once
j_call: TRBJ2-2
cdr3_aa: CASSLVRRQNTGELFF
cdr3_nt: TGTGCCAGCAGCTTAGTTCGCAGGCAGAACACCGGGGAGCTGTTTTTT

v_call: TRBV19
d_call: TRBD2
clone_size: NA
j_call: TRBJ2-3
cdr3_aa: CASSIRGLAGGNGPDTQYF
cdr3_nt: TGTGCCAGTAGTATTAGGGGACTAGCGGGAGGGAATGGACCAGATACGCAGTATTTT

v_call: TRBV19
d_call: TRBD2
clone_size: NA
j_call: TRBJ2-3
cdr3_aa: CASGRGAGGSDTQYF
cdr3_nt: TGTGCCAGTGGCCGCGGGGCGGGAGGCTCAGATACGCAGTATTTT

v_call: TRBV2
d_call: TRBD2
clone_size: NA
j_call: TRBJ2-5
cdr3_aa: CATAYIMTSGRIVTQYF
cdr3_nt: TGTGCCACCGCCTATATAATGACTAGCGGGAGGATTGTGACCCAGTACTTC

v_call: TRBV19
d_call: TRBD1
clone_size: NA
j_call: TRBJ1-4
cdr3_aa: CASSIDLVQGANEKLFF
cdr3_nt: TGTGCCAGTAGTATAGATCTAGTTCAGGGGGCGAATGAAAAACTGTTTTTT

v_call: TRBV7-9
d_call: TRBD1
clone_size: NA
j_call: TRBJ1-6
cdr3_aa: CASSPGQGNSPLHF
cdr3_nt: TGTGCCAGCAGCCCCGGACAGGGGAATTCACCCCTCCACTTT

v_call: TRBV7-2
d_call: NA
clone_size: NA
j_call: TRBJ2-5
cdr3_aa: CASRVFETQYF
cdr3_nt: TGTGCCAGCAGGGTTTTTGAGACCCAGTACTTC

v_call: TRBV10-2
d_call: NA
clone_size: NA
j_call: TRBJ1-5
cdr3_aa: CASSEGGGNQPQHF
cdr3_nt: TGCGCCAGCAGTGAGGGAGGGGGCAATCAGCCCCAGCATTTT

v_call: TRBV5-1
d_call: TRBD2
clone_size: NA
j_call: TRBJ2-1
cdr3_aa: CASSLLAGGHRDEQFF
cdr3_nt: TGCGCCAGCAGCCTACTAGCGGGAGGGCATAGGGATGAGCAGTTCTTC

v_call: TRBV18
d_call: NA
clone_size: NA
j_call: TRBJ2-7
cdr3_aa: CASSPMGNEQYF
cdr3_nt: TGTGCCAGCTCACCAATGGGAAACGAGCAGTACTTC

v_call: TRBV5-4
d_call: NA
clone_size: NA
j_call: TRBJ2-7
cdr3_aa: CASSFRGGGSYEQYF
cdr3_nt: TGTGCCAGCAGCTTTCGCGGAGGGGGCTCCTACGAGCAGTACTTC

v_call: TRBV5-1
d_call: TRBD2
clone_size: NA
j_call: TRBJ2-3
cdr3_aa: CASSYLAGSPDTQYF
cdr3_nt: TGCGCCAGCAGCTATCTAGCGGGATCCCCGGATACGCAGTATTTT

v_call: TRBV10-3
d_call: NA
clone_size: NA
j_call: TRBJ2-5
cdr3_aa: CAISESLLDRDTGETQYF
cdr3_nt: TGTGCCATCAGTGAGTCGTTGTTAGACAGAGATACGGGGGAGACCCAGTACTTC

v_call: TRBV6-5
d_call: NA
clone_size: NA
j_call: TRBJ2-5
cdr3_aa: CATRGVGRETQYF
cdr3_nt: TGTGCCACCCGCGGGGTGGGGCGGGAGACCCAGTACTTC

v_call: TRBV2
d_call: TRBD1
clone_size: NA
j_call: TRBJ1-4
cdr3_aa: CASVRSRDSNEKLFF
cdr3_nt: TGTGCCAGTGTCCGGTCCCGGGACAGTAATGAAAAACTGTTTTTT

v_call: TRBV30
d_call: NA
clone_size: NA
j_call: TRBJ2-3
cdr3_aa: CAWSRGEGDTQYF
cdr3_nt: TGTGCCTGGAGTAGGGGGGAAGGGGATACGCAGTATTTT

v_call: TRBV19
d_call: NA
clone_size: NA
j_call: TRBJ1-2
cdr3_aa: CASSIDPWTAFYGYTF
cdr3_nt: TGTGCCAGTAGTATAGATCCATGGACAGCTTTCTATGGCTACACCTTC

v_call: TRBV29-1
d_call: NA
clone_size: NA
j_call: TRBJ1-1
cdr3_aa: CSVPTGATEAFF
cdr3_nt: TGCAGCGTGCCCACGGGAGCCACTGAAGCTTTCTTT

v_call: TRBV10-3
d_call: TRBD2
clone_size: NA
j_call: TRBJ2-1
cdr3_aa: CAIRGTGTSGNNEQFF
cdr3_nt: TGTGCCATCAGAGGAACCGGGACTAGCGGGAACAATGAGCAGTTCTTC

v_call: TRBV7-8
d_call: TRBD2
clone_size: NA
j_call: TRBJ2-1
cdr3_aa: CASSQNGLAGGGEQFF
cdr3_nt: TGTGCCAGCAGCCAAAACGGACTAGCGGGCGGGGGAGAGCAGTTCTTC

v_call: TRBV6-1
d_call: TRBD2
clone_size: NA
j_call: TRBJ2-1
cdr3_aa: CASGIGAGANNEQFF
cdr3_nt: TGTGCCAGCGGGATTGGAGCGGGAGCCAACAATGAGCAGTTCTTC

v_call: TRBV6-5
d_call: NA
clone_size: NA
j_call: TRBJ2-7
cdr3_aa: CASSYYDEQYF
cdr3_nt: TGTGCCAGCAGTTACTACGACGAGCAGTACTTC

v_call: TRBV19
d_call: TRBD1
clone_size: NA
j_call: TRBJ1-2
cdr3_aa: CASSIPRDSYGYTF
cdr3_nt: TGTGCCAGTAGTATTCCCCGGGACAGCTATGGCTACACCTTC